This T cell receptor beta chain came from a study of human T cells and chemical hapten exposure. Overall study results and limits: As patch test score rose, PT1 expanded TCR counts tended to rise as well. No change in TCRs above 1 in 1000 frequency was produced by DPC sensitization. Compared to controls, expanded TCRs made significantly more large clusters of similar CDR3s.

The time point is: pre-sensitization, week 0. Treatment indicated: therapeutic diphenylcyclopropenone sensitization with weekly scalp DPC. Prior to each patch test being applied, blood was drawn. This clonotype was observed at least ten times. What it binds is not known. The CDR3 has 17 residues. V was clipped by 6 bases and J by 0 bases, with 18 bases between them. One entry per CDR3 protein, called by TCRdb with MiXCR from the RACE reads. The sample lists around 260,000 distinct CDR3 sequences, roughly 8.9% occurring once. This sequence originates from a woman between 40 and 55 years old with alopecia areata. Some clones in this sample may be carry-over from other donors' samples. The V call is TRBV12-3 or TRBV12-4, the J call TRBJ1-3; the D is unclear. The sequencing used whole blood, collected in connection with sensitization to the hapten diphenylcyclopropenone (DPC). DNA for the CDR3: TGTGCCAGCAGGCGAGATATTAGCCACCTCTCTGGAAACACCATATATTTT. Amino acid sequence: CASRRDISHLSGNTIYF.